Presented here are 14 T cell receptor beta chains from one specimen sequenced in a study of naive and memory T cell subsets. Both TRBC1 and TRBC2 were covered by a beta constant-region primer of two equimolar oligonucleotides. TCRdb passed the UMI-ligation and nested PCR reads through MiXCR, listing each CDR3 protein once. The profile shows 140,000 to 150,000 distinct CDR3 sequences, 15% to 20% of them singletons. Sequenced sample: naive CD4+ T cells from blood. The receptors originated from a human donor in good health.

This clonotype was seen only a few times. The J gene is TRBJ1-5, the V gene TRBV6-6, with TRBD1 as a possible D gene (6 bases). V was pared by 7 bases and J by 2 bases, with 18 bases between. Germline V gene lookup returns CDR1 MNHNY and CDR2 SVGAGI (reference sequence). The CDR3 has 16 amino acids. DNA of the CDR3: TGTGCCAGCATGGACAGCCCAACCCGGGGCAATCAGCCCCAGCATTTT. As protein: CASMDSPTRGNQPQHF.

V is TRBV10-3 and J is TRBJ2-1, with D possibly being TRBD2 (6 bases). The V gene's germline CDR1 is ENHRY and CDR2 SYGVKD. There are 16 residues in the CDR3. V lost 0 bases and J lost 7, with 16 bases in between. The DNA for the CDR3 is TGTGCCATCAGTGAGTCGGGAGGCCCGACGATTAATGAGCAGTTCTTC. Protein sequence: CAISESGGPTINEQFF.

The chain carries TRBV7-9 and TRBJ1-4, with 8 bases matching TRBD1. Germline values: CDR1 SEHNR, CDR2 FQNEAQ (reference sequence). This CDR3 comprises 16 residues. V shed 4 bases and J 4 bases; nucleotides not matched to a gene: 8. The CDR3 nucleotides read TGTGCCAGCAGCTCGGGACAGGACACCTATAATGAAAAACTGTTTTTT. Protein sequence: CASSSGQDTYNEKLFF.

In its sample, this clonotype was seen a few times. The rearrangement uses TRBV6-5 and TRBJ1-1; D is uncertain. CDR3 length equals 15 residues. Between the trimmed V and J ends, which lost 0 bases and 0 bases, there was a span of 8 bases. CDR1 is MNHEY and CDR2 is SVGAGI in the germline V gene. The CDR3 here is CASSYSAALNTEAFF. The CDR3 DNA is TGTGCCAGCAGTTACTCGGCAGCGCTGAACACTGAAGCTTTCTTT.

This chain connects TRBV21-1 to TRBJ2-7; the table's D call TRBD1 went unverified against the DNA. TRBV21-1 is recorded as a pseudogene. The length of the CDR3 is 12 residues. The CDR3 DNA is TGTGCCAGCAAGGGGCTGGGCTACGAGCAGTACTTC. Residues: CASKGLGYEQYF.

This clonotype was seen repeatedly, ten times or more. The V call is TRBV2, the J call TRBJ2-1, with 13 bases lining up with TRBD2. The V segment lost 6 bases and the J segment 5 bases; nucleotides outside the gene matches: 4. The CDR3 consists of 15 residues. Germline V gene sequence: CDR1 SNHLY, CDR2 FYNNEI. CDR3 sequence: CASREGTSGDNEQFF. In DNA form, the CDR3 reads TGTGCCAGCAGGGAGGGGACTAGCGGGGACAATGAGCAGTTCTTC.

The chain uses TRBV4-1 and TRBJ2-1; maybe TRBD2 (6 bases). Trimming shortened V by 2 bases and J by 14 bases, and 25 bases separated the two germline ends. The CDR3 covers 16 residues. Germline lookup yields CDR1 MGHRA and CDR2 YSYEKL. The DNA for the CDR3 is TGCGCCAGCAGCCAATTAGCGGCCCAGAGGGGAGCAGAGGAGTTCTTC. This codes for CASSQLAAQRGAEEFF.

This chain connects TRBV5-1 to TRBJ2-7; D possibly corresponds to TRBD2 (5 bases). Germline values: CDR1 SGHRS, CDR2 YFSETQ. The V end lost 3 bases, the J end lost 3 bases, and 10 bases lay between the germline ends. The CDR3 runs to 13 residues. CDR3 protein: CASSWEIGYEQYF. In nucleotides, the CDR3 is TGCGCCAGCAGCTGGGAGATCGGCTACGAGCAGTACTTC.

V usage is TRBV5-1 and J usage is TRBJ2-7; weak D call: TRBD1 (6 bases). Germline CDR1 SGHRS, CDR2 YFSETQ. V shed 2 bases and J shed 4 bases, with 16 bases lying between them. The CDR3 contains 15 residues. CDR3 in DNA: TGCGCCAGCAGCTTTAGTTCCCAGGGGAGTTACGAGCAGTACTTC. Protein: CASSFSSQGSYEQYF. Supplemented by reference TRBV5-1 and TRBJ2-7, the full variable domain reads KAGVTQTPRYLIKTRGQQVTLSCSPISGHRSVSWYQQTPGQGLQFLFEYFSETQRNKGNFPGRFSGRQFSNSRSEMNVSTLELGDSALYLCASSFSSQGSYEQYFGPGTRLTVT.

This clonotype was counted between two and nine times. This chain connects TRBV29-1 to TRBJ2-4, with no clear D. CDR1 is SQVTM and CDR2 is ANQGSEA in the germline V gene. Trimming pared 4 bases from V and 4 bases from J, leaving 8 bases between. CDR3 length: 12 residues. The CDR3 reads CSVGTDKNIQYF. The CDR3 bases are TGCAGCGTTGGGACGGATAAAAACATTCAGTACTTC.

This chain joins TRBV6-5 and TRBJ1-5; 8 positions match TRBD1. Germline trimming cut 5 bases from V and 2 bases from J; bases unmatched to any gene: 5. This CDR3 has 15 amino acids. The germline V gene has CDR1 MNHEY and CDR2 SVGAGI. The CDR3 reads CASSPNRGGNQPQHF. The CDR3 DNA is TGTGCCAGCAGTCCTAACAGGGGGGGCAATCAGCCCCAGCATTTT.

Concerning this clonotype itself: This CDR3 is missing its conserved last phenylalanine or tryptophan, likely due to a read error. V and J are TRBV20-1 and TRBJ2-1; 10 nucleotides agree with TRBD1. Looked up from germline, CDR1 is DFQATT and CDR2 is SNEGSKA (reference sequence). The CDR3 is 17 residues long. The junction had 12 bases not matched to a gene; V was cut back by 0 bases and J by 7 bases. CDR3 amino acids: CSARDRQGAIRRNEQFY. CDR3 sequence (DNA): TGCAGTGCTAGAGATAGACAGGGGGCGATAAGAAGGAATGAGCAGTTCTAC.

In its sample, this clonotype was seen a few times. The gene calls are TRBV6-2 or TRBV6-3 and TRBJ2-2; the D gene is possibly TRBD2 (5 bases). V shed 2 bases and J shed 3 bases, with 7 bases lying between them. CDR3 length: 14 residues. The germline gives CDR1 MNHEY, CDR2 SVGEGT. In nucleotides, the CDR3 is TGTGCCAGCAGTTACACGGGATACACCGGGGAGCTGTTTTTT. Translation gives CASSYTGYTGELFF.

This clonotype was seen only a few times. This rearrangement joins TRBV20-1 to TRBJ2-1, with 14 bases lining up with TRBD2. This CDR3 comprises 17 residues. Germline values: CDR1 DFQATT, CDR2 SNEGSKA (reference sequence). CDR3 region: CTTSGTSGSVSYNEQFF. The CDR3 DNA is TGCACCACCTCCGGGACTAGCGGGAGTGTCTCCTACAATGAGCAGTTCTTC.